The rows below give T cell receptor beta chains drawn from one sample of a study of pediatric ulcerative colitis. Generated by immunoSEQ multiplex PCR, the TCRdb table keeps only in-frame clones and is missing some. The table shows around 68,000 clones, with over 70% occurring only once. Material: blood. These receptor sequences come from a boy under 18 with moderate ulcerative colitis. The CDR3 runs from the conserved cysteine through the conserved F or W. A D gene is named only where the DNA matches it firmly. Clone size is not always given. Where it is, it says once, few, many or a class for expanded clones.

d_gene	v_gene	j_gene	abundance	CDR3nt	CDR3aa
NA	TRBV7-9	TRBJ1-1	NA	TGTGCCAGCAGCCCACCCGGTGGCCCTGAAGCTTTCTTT	CASSPPGGPEAFF
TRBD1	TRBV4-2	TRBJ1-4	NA	TGTGCCAGCAGCCAAGAAAGGGGGCAGACTAATGAAAAACTGTTTTTT	CASSQERGQTNEKLFF
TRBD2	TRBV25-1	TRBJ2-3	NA	TGTGCCAGCAGTGGCCGACTAGCACCTAGTAAGGCAGATACGCAGTATTTT	CASSGRLAPSKADTQYF
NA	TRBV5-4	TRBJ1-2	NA	TGTGCCAGCAGCAATGGAGAATCCTCTGGCTACACCTTC	CASSNGESSGYTF
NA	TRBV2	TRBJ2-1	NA	TGTGCCAGCAGGAGGGAATTACCGTCCCATGAGCAGTTCTTC	CASRRELPSHEQFF
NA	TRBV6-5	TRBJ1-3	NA	TGTGCCAGCAGTTACTCACGGGGGGGGTCAAACACCATATATTTT	CASSYSRGGSNTIYF
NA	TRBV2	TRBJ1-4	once	TGTGCCAGCAGTGAAATGACCGCCGCGCGAGAAAAACTGTTTTTT	CASSEMTAAREKLFF
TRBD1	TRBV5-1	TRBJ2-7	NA	TGCGCCAGCAGCCCCGGGACAGGGCCCACCTACGAGCAGTACTTC	CASSPGTGPTYEQYF
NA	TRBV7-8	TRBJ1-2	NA	TGTGCCAGCAGCTTAGCAAGGAATACCTATGGCTACACCTTC	CASSLARNTYGYTF
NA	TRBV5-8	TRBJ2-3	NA	TGTGCCAGCAGCTTACTAAGCGGGTTCACAGATACGCAGTATTTT	CASSLLSGFTDTQYF
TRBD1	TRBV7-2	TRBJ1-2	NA	TGTGCCAGCAGCTTAAACAGGGGATATGGCTACACCTTC	CASSLNRGYGYTF
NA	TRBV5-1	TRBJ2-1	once	TGCGCCAGCAGCTTGTTCTCTAGCGTCAATGAGCAGTTCTTC	CASSLFSSVNEQFF
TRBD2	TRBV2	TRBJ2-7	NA	TGTGCCAGCAGTGAAGTTGCCGGGGGGGCCGACTACGAGCAGTACTTC	CASSEVAGGADYEQYF
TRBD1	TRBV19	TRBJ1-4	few	TGTGCCAGTAGCACGACAGGGAATAATGAAAAACTGTTTTTT	CASSTTGNNEKLFF
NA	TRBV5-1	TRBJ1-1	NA	TGCGCCAGCAGCCTAGGACAGCCGAACACTGAAGCTTTCTTT	CASSLGQPNTEAFF
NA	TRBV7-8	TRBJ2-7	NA	TGTGCCAGCAGCTTAGGAGAGGGCAGTCAGACCTACGAGCAGTACTTC	CASSLGEGSQTYEQYF
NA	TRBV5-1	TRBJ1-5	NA	TGCGCCAGCAGCTTGGACGGGGGGAATCAGCCCCAGCATTTT	CASSLDGGNQPQHF
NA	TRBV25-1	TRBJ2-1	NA	TGTGCCAGCAGTGAATTAGGGCAGAATGAGCAGTTCTTC	CASSELGQNEQFF
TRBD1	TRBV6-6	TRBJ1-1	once	TGTGCCAGCAGTTACTCGGGACAGGGGAGGTCTGAAGCTTTCTTT	CASSYSGQGRSEAFF